A selection of T cell receptor beta chains follows, all from one sample in a study of Ad26.COV2.S vaccination and SARS-CoV-2 variants. This table comes from immunoSEQ multiplex PCR, and its TCRdb copy is limited to in-frame clones, with some not included. The top ten hold roughly 1.7% of the sample, which has under 600,000 clones, around 89% seen once. The specimen was peripheral blood, collected in a trial of Ad26.COV2.S vaccine versus placebo. The receptor source for this set is a person between 18 and 65 years old who received the Ad26.COV2.S COVID-19 vaccine or a placebo. Each CDR3 is given with its conserved first and last residue. Each record gives: V gene, J gene, D gene, clone size, CDR3 protein, CDR3 DNA. A D gene is named only where the DNA matches it firmly. For some rows the clone size is stated as once, few or many, or as a class when expanded; others skip it.

TRBV5-4	TRBJ1-2	-	-	CASSLLSSGYTF	TGTGCCAGCAGCTTGTTATCTTCCGGCTACACCTTC
TRBV2	TRBJ1-6	-	-	CASSLYGQNNNSPLHF	TGTGCCAGCAGTCTCTACGGACAGAACAATAATTCACCCCTCCACTTT
TRBV6-5	TRBJ2-3	-	-	CASRPGGATDTQYF	TGTGCCAGCAGACCAGGTGGGGCCACAGATACGCAGTATTTT
TRBV6-5	TRBJ1-3	-	-	CASGRGIMENTIYF	TGTGCCAGCGGCCGTGGGATTATGGAAAACACCATATATTTT
TRBV7-6	TRBJ2-7	TRBD1	-	CASSFGTGEYEQYF	TGTGCCAGCAGCTTCGGGACAGGGGAATACGAGCAGTACTTC
TRBV7-9	TRBJ1-1	-	-	CASSPWPSEAFF	TGTGCCAGCAGCCCCTGGCCTAGTGAAGCTTTCTTT
TRBV5-1	TRBJ1-4	-	-	CASSLALTTGRQTTNEKLFF	TGCGCCAGCAGCTTGGCCTTAACGACGGGGCGACAGACAACTAATGAAAAACTGTTTTTT
TRBV3-1/TRBV3-2	TRBJ2-3	-	-	CASSQAPTGQATDTQYF	TGTGCCAGCAGCCAAGCCCCGACAGGCCAAGCGACAGATACGCAGTATTTT
TRBV7-9	TRBJ1-2	-	few	CASSPQWDYGYTF	TGTGCCAGCAGCCCACAGTGGGACTATGGCTACACCTTC
TRBV19	TRBJ2-7	-	-	CASSIGRSRSYEQYF	TGTGCCAGTAGTATAGGGCGGAGCAGGTCCTACGAGCAGTACTTC
TRBV7-2	TRBJ1-3	-	few	CASSPSRGGGNTIYF	TGTGCCAGCAGCCCATCGAGGGGAGGGGGAAACACCATATATTTT
TRBV2	TRBJ1-3	-	-	CASSGGDSRNTIYF	TGTGCCAGCAGTGGGGGGGACTCAAGAAACACCATATATTTT
TRBV15	TRBJ2-1	-	-	CATRRDFTAYNEQFF	TGTGCCACCAGGCGGGACTTCACGGCCTACAATGAGCAGTTCTTC
TRBV7-9	TRBJ1-4	TRBD1	-	CASSWGTDRVEKLFF	TGTGCCAGCAGCTGGGGGACCGACAGGGTAGAAAAACTGTTTTTT
TRBV5-1	TRBJ2-5	-	-	CASSLQGGETQYF	TGCGCCAGCAGCCTACAGGGAGGGGAGACCCAGTACTTC
TRBV19	TRBJ1-4	-	-	CASIDRGINEKLFF	TGTGCCAGTATTGACAGAGGGATTAATGAAAAACTGTTTTTT
TRBV7-9	TRBJ1-6	-	once	CASTSVGPLHF	TGTGCCAGCACCTCCGTTGGACCCCTCCACTTT
TRBV4-3	TRBJ2-1	TRBD2	-	CASSQDYGGALRAQFF	TGCGCCAGCAGCCAAGATTACGGGGGGGCCCTCCGGGCGCAGTTCTTC
TRBV19	TRBJ1-4	TRBD1	-	CASRLGQGRIEKLFF	TGTGCCAGTAGACTAGGACAGGGGAGAATTGAAAAACTGTTTTTT
TRBV5-4	TRBJ2-1	TRBD2	-	CASSPAGLRRVNEQFF	TGTGCCAGCAGCCCCGCGGGACTAAGGCGAGTGAATGAGCAGTTCTTC
TRBV2	TRBJ2-7	-	-	CATEAQGLIYEQYF	TGTGCCACCGAAGCCCAGGGACTTATCTACGAGCAGTACTTC
TRBV7-9	TRBJ2-7	TRBD2	-	CASSSGVAGGSYEQYF	TGTGCCAGCAGTTCAGGGGTAGCGGGAGGTTCCTACGAGCAGTACTTC
TRBV7-8	TRBJ2-7	-	few	CASSRNRDEQYF	TGTGCCAGCAGCCGTAACAGGGACGAGCAGTACTTC
TRBV5-1	TRBJ1-6	-	once	CASSLVAGDYNSPLHF	TGCGCCAGCAGCTTGGTGGCAGGGGATTATAATTCACCCCTCCACTTT
TRBV5-5	TRBJ2-5	-	once	CASSLREETQYF	TGTGCCAGCAGCTTGAGGGAAGAGACCCAGTACTTC
TRBV5-6	TRBJ2-5	-	-	CASSLVSKETQYF	TGTGCCAGCAGCTTAGTCAGCAAAGAGACCCAGTACTTC
TRBV28	TRBJ2-1	-	-	CASSNSGLEINEQFF	TGTGCCAGCAGTAACTCGGGACTCGAGATAAATGAGCAGTTCTTC
TRBV11-2	TRBJ2-5	-	-	CASSLGRQETQYF	TGTGCCAGCAGCTTAGGAAGACAAGAGACCCAGTACTTC
TRBV5-1	TRBJ2-1	TRBD2	-	CASSPGGTSGADNEQFF	TGCGCCAGCAGCCCCGGAGGGACTAGCGGGGCTGACAATGAGCAGTTCTTC
TRBV6-5	TRBJ2-2	-	-	CASRRSIDVSGELFF	TGTGCCAGCAGACGGTCGATAGATGTATCGGGGGAGCTGTTTTTT
TRBV3-1/TRBV3-2	TRBJ1-5	-	-	CASSHGTGTQPQHF	TGTGCCAGCAGCCATGGTACAGGGACTCAGCCCCAGCATTTT
TRBV5-1	TRBJ1-1	TRBD1	-	CASSLDFQGANTEAFF	TGCGCCAGCAGCTTGGACTTTCAGGGGGCGAACACTGAAGCTTTCTTT
TRBV2	TRBJ2-5	TRBD1	-	CASSREGQGGETQYF	TGTGCCAGCAGCAGAGAAGGACAGGGTGGAGAGACCCAGTACTTC
TRBV20-1	TRBJ1-3	-	-	CSATRGNTIYF	TGCAGTGCTACACGAGGAAACACCATATATTTT
TRBV28	TRBJ2-6	-	once	CASSFRGAGANVLTF	TGTGCCAGCAGTTTTCGAGGGGCTGGGGCCAACGTCCTGACTTTC
TRBV7-2	TRBJ2-1	TRBD2	-	CASGGGGLNEQFF	TGTGCCAGCGGCGGGGGGGGTTTGAATGAGCAGTTCTTC
TRBV18	TRBJ2-1	-	-	CASSPSGMVEQFF	TGTGCCAGCTCACCAAGTGGGATGGTTGAGCAGTTCTTC